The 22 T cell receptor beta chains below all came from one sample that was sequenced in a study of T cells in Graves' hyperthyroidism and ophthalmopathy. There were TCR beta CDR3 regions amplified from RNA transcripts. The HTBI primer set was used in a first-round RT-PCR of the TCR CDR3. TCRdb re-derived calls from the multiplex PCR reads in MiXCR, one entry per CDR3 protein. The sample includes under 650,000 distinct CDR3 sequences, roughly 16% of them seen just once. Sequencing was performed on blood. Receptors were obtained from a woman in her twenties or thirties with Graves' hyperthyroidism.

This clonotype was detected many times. CDR3 nucleotide sequence: TGTGCCAGCAGTTCCACCCCCCCGAACAATGAGCAGTTCTTC. It specifies CASSSTPPNNEQFF. The V gene is TRBV28, the J gene TRBJ2-1, with no clear D. The CDR3 consists of 14 residues. The V and J ends lost 4 bases and 5 bases respectively, with 12 bases between them. Germline CDR1 is MDHEN and CDR2 is SYDVKM.

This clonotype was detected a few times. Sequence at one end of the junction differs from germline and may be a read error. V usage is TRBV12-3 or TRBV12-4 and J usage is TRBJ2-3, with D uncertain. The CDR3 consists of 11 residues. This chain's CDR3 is CVSSFKDTQYF. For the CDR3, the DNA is TGTGTCAGCAGTTTCAAAGATACGCAGTATTTT.

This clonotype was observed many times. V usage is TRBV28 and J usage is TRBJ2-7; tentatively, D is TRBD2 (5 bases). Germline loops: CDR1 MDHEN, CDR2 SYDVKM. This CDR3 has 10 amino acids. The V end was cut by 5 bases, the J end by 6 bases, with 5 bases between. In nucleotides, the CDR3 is TGTGCCAGCAGTGGGAGCGAGCAGTACTTC. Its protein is CASSGSEQYF.

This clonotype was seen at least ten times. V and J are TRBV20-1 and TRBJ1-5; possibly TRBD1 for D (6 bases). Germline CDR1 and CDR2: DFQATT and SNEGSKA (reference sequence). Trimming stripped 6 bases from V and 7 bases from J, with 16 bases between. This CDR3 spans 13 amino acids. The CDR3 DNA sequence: TGCAGTGCCTCTCAGGGGTCCGGGCAGCCCCAGCATTTT. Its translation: CSASQGSGQPQHF.

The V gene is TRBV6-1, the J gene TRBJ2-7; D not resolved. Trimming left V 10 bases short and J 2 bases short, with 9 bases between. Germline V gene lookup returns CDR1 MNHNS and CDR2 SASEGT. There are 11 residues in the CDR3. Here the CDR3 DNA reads TGTGCCACCCAAAGGGCCTACGAGCAGTACTTC. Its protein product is CATQRAYEQYF.

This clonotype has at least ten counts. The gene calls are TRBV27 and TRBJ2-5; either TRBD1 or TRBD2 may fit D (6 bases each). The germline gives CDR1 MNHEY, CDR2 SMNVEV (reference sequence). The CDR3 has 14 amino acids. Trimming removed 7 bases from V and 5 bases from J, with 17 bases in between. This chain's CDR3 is CASNPMGGGETQYF. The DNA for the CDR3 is TGTGCCAGCAACCCCATGGGGGGCGGTGAGACCCAGTACTTC.

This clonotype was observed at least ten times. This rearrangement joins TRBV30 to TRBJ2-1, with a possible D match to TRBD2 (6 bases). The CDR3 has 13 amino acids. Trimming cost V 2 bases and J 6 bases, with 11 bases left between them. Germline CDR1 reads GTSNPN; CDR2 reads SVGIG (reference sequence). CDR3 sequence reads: CAWSYGTFNEQFF. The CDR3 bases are TGTGCCTGGAGTTACGGGACTTTCAATGAGCAGTTCTTC.

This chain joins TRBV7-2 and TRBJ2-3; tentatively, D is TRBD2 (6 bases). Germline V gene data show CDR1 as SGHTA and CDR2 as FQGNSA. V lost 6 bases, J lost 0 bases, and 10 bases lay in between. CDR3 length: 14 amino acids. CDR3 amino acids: CASSHSGSTDTQYF. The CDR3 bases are TGTGCCAGCAGTCACAGCGGGAGCACAGATACGCAGTATTTT.

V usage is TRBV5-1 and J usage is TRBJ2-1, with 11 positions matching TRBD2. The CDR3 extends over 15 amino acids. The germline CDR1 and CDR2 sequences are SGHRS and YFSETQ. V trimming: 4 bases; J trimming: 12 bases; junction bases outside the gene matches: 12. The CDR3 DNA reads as TGCGCCAGCAGCCTTAGCGGGAGGGCAATAGATGGGCAGTTCTTC. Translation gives CASSLSGRAIDGQFF.

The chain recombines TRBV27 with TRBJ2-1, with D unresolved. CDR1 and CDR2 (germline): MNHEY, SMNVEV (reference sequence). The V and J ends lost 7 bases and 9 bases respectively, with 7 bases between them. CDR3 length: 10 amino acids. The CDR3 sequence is CASMTTEQFF. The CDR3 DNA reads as TGTGCCAGCATGACAACTGAGCAGTTCTTC.

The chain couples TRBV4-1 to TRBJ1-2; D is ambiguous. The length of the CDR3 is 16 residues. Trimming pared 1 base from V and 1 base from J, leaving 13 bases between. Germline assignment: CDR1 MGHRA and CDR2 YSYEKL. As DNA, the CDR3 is TGCGCCAGCAGCCAAGGGGTGTCGGGCCTTAACTATGGCTACACCTTC. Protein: CASSQGVSGLNYGYTF.

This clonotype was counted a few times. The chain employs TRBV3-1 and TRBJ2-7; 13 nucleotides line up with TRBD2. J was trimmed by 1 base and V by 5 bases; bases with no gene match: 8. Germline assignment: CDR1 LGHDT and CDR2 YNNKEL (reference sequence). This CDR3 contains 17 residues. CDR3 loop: CASSGGLAGEGSYEQYF. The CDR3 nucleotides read TGTGCCAGCAGCGGCGGACTAGCGGGAGAAGGGTCCTACGAGCAGTACTTC.

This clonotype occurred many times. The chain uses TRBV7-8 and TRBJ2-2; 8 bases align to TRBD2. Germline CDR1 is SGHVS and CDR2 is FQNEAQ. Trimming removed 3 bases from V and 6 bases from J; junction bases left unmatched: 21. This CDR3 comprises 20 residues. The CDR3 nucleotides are TGTGCCAGCAGCTTGAGTACTAGCGGAAGCTCCTCGTATTTCGCCGGGGAGCTGTTTTTT. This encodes CASSLSTSGSSSYFAGELFF.

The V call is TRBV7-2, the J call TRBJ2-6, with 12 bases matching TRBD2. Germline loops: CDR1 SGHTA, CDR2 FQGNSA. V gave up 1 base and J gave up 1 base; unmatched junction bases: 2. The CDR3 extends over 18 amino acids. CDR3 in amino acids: CASSLVGLAGSGANVLTF. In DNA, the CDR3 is TGTGCCAGCAGCTTAGTTGGACTAGCGGGATCTGGGGCCAACGTCCTGACTTTC.

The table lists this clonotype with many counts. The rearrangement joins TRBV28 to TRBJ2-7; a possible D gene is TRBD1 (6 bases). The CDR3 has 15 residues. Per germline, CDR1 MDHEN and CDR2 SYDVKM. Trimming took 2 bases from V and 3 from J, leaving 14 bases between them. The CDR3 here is CASSLTGSEGYEQYF. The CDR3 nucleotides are TGTGCCAGCAGTTTAACAGGGAGCGAGGGCTACGAGCAGTACTTC.

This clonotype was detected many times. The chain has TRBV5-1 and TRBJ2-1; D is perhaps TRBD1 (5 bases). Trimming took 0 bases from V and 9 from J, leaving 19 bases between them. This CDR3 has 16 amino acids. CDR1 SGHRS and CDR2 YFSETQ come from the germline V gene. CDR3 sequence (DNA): TGCGCCAGCAGCTTGGGTTTTCAGGGCGACCCCAGTGAGCAGTTCTTC. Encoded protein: CASSLGFQGDPSEQFF.

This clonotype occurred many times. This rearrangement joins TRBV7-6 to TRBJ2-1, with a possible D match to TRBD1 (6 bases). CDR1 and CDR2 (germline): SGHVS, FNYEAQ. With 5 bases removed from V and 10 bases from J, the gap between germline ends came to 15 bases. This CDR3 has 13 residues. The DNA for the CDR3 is TGTGCCAGCAGCACATTACAGGGAAGCGAGCAGTTCTTC. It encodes CASSTLQGSEQFF.

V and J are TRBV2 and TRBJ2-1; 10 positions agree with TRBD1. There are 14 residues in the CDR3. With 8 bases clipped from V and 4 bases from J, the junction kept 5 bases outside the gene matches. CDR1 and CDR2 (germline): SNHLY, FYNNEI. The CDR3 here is CASRTGGLYNEQFF. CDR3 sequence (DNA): TGTGCCAGCCGGACAGGGGGGCTTTACAATGAGCAGTTCTTC.

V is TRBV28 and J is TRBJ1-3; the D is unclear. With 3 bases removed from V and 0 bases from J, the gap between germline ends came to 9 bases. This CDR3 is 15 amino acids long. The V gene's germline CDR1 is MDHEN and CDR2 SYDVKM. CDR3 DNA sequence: TGTGCCAGCAGTTTTCCTGGTAACTCTGGAAACACCATATATTTT. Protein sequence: CASSFPGNSGNTIYF.

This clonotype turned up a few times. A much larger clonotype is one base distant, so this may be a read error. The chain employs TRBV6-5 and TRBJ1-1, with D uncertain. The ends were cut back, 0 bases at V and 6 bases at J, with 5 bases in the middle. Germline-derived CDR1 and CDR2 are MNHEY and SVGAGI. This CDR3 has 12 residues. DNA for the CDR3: TGTGCCAGCAGTTACTCGGACGCTGAAGCTTTCTTT. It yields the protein CASSYSDAEAFF.

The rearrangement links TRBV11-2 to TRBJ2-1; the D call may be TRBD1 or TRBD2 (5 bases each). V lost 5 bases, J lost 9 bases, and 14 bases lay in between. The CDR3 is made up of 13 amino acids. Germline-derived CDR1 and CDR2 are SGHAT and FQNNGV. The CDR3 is CASSGGYTGEQFF. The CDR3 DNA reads TGTGCCAGCAGCGGAGGATACACAGGTGAGCAGTTCTTC.

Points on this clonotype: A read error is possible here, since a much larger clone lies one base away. CDR3 sequence: CASSLDTVMDIVKIGHEQYF. DNA for the CDR3: TGTGCCAGCAGTCTAGACACGGTGATGGATATTGTTAAAATTGGCCACGAGCAGTACTTC. The chain employs TRBV27 and TRBJ2-7; D is unresolved. The CDR3 loop spans 20 amino acids. CDR1 is MNHEY and CDR2 is SMNVEV in the germline V gene (reference sequence). The V end was cut by 5 bases, the J end by 5 bases, with 34 bases between.